This TCR beta chain was recorded in a study of cytomegalovirus exposure and HLA in healthy donors. Germline values: CDR1 SEHNR, CDR2 FQNEAQ (reference sequence). The CDR3 covers 12 residues. V lost 3 bases and J lost 5, with 8 bases in between. The study ran its PCR with 60 Vbeta and 13 Jbeta primers. The assay was immunoSEQ multiplex PCR, and TCRdb's table has in-frame clones only and misses some. The top ten hold roughly 1.1% of the sample, which has 100,000 to 150,000 clones, 80% to 85% seen once. The chain couples TRBV7-9 to TRBJ2-7; TRBD1 might be the D (5 bases). The TCR was taken from a boy between 10 and 17 years old in good health and CMV-seronegative. The sequenced sample consisted of PBMCs. DNA of the CDR3: TGTGCCAGCAGCTTTGACAGCCACGAGCAGTACTTC. Protein product: CASSFDSHEQYF.